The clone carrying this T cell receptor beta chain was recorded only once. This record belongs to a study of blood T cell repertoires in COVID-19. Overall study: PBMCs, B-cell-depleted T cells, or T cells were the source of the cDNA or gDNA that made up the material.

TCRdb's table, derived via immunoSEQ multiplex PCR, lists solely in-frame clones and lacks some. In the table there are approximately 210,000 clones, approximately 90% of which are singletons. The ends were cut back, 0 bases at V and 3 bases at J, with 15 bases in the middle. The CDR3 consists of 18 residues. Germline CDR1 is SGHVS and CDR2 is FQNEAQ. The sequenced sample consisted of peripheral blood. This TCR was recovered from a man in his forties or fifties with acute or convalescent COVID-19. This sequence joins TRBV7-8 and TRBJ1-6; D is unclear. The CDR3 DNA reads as TGTGCCAGCAGCTTAGCGTATGGGGAGGGCCTCTATAATTCACCCCTCCACTTT. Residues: CASSLAYGEGLYNSPLHF.